The T cell receptor (beta chain) described here comes from a study of blood T cell repertoires in COVID-19. Study summary: Collection of acute and convalescent COVID-19 samples took place in the United States, Italy and Spain. The cDNA or gDNA used as material had been derived from T cells, B-cell-depleted T cells, or PBMCs.

CDR1 and CDR2 (germline): SGHTA, FQGTGA. The CDR3 has 16 residues. The trim removed 5 bases at V and 5 bases at J, leaving 8 bases unmatched. Generated by immunoSEQ multiplex PCR, the TCRdb table keeps only in-frame clones and is missing some. Of 250,000 to 350,000 clones listed, 70% to 90% are singletons. V gene TRBV7-3 combines with J gene TRBJ2-1, with 11 bases matching TRBD2. The clonotype originates from a woman between 45 and 60 years old with COVID-19, enrolled during active disease. The sequenced sample was peripheral blood. CDR3 residues: CASSPRTSGWNNEQFF. CDR3 DNA sequence: TGTGCCAGCAGCCCCCGGACTAGCGGGTGGAACAATGAGCAGTTCTTC.